These 8 T cell receptor beta chains were sequenced from one sample in a study of CD8+ T cells in alopecia areata. Investigators isolated RNA and reverse transcribed it into cDNA to act as the sequencing template. Some clones are missing from TCRdb's copy, which holds only in-frame ones; the method was immunoSEQ multiplex PCR. The table lists over 120,000 clones, about 51% of them singletons. This sample comprised CD4+ T cells sorted from blood, obtained at week 0. The receptors shown here come from a human donor with alopecia areata.

The chain combines TRBV7-2 with TRBJ2-5; TRBD2 agrees at 7 bases. V lost 7 bases to trimming and J lost 13 bases; unmatched junction nucleotides: 9. The CDR3 covers 11 residues. Germline assignment: CDR1 SGHTA and CDR2 FQGNSA. The CDR3 here is CASTGGTGTYF. Here the CDR3 DNA reads TGTGCCAGCACGGGGGGTACGGGAACGTACTTC.

The chain links TRBV30 to TRBJ1-2, with D unclear. Germline V lookup: CDR1 GTSNPN, CDR2 SVGIG (reference sequence). V was cut by 2 bases and J by 5 bases, with 9 bases left in between. There are 12 residues in the CDR3. For the CDR3, the DNA is TGTGCCTGGAGTATTTCCCGGTATGGCTACACCTTC. Amino acids: CAWSISRYGYTF.

J is TRBJ1-2 and V is TRBV30, with 9 bases lining up with TRBD1. The V segment lost 4 bases and the J segment 2 bases; nucleotides outside the gene matches: 2. The CDR3 totals 13 residues. Germline V gene data show CDR1 as GTSNPN and CDR2 as SVGIG (reference sequence). The CDR3 DNA reads TGTGCCTGGACCGGGACAGGGAACTATGGCTACACCTTC. Protein product: CAWTGTGNYGYTF.

This clone was seen a handful of times. As DNA, the CDR3 is TGTGCCAGCAGCGCTAGCGGGAGCGGGGAGACCCAGTACTTC. Its translation is CASSASGSGETQYF. The chain uses TRBV9 and TRBJ2-5, with 10 positions matching TRBD2. The CDR3 totals 14 residues. V lost 3 bases and J lost 5; bases outside the gene matches: 4. Germline CDR1 is SGDLS and CDR2 is YYNGEE.

This chain uses TRBV2 with TRBJ2-6; TRBD2 might be the D (7 bases). The CDR3 totals 17 residues. With 3 bases removed from V and 0 bases from J, the gap between germline ends came to 12 bases. Germline V lookup: CDR1 SNHLY, CDR2 FYNNEI. The CDR3 loop is CASSEAGDYSGANVLTF. The DNA for the CDR3 is TGTGCCAGCAGTGAGGCAGGGGACTACTCTGGGGCCAACGTCCTGACTTTC. Together with reference TRBV2 and TRBJ2-6, the CDR3 gives the full variable domain: EPEVTQTPSHQVTQMGQEVILRCVPISNHLYFYWYRQILGQKVEFLVSFYNNEISEKSEIFDDQFSVERPDGSNFTLKIRSTKLEDSAMYFCASSEAGDYSGANVLTFGAGSRLTVL.

CDR3 loop: CASSLTGDNQPQHF. The CDR3 DNA is TGCGCCAGCAGCTTGACAGGGGACAATCAGCCCCAGCATTTT. The chain uses TRBV5-1 and TRBJ1-5; 7 nucleotides line up with TRBD1. CDR1 is SGHRS, CDR2 YFSETQ, per germline. Trimming at V came to 1 base and at J to 3 bases, leaving 1 base not matched to a gene. This CDR3 is 14 amino acids long. The variable domain in full, completed from reference TRBV5-1 and TRBJ1-5, reads KAGVTQTPRYLIKTRGQQVTLSCSPISGHRSVSWYQQTPGQGLQFLFEYFSETQRNKGNFPGRFSGRQFSNSRSEMNVSTLELGDSALYLCASSLTGDNQPQHFGDGTRLSIL.

The genes are TRBV6-5 and TRBJ1-2, with a tentative D call TRBD1 (5 bases). This CDR3 is 13 amino acids long. Trimming left V 5 bases short and J 4 bases short, with 11 bases between. The V gene's germline CDR1 is MNHEY and CDR2 SVGAGI. CDR3 sequence: CASSVGQPYGYTF. In nucleotides, the CDR3 is TGTGCCAGCAGTGTAGGACAACCCTATGGCTACACCTTC.

This clone has only a few counts. The J gene is TRBJ2-1, the V gene TRBV30; TRBD2 might be the D (5 bases). The V and J ends lost 0 bases and 8 bases respectively, with 17 bases between them. There are 15 residues in the CDR3. Germline CDR1 and CDR2: GTSNPN and SVGIG (reference sequence). The CDR3 DNA follows: TGTGCCTGGAGTGTACGAGCGGTAAGAGGGTATGAGCAGTTCTTC. Residues: CAWSVRAVRGYEQFF.